This TCR beta chain was obtained from a study of cytomegalovirus exposure and HLA in healthy donors. Germline assignment: CDR1 SGHAT and CDR2 FQNNGV. The CDR3 totals 14 residues. V shed 0 bases and J shed 8 bases, with 11 bases lying between them. Sequencing used immunoSEQ multiplex PCR; TCRdb keeps in-frame clones, though not all of them. Counted here are 120,000 or so clones, roughly 95% occurring once; the ten biggest clones make up around 1.7%. The donors were part of the validation cohort, which consisted of roughly 110 subjects and was separate from the first cohort of around 620 subjects. This TCR came from a man aged 18 to 35 in good health and CMV-seronegative. The sequencing input was PBMCs. V is TRBV11-2 and J is TRBJ2-1; perhaps TRBD2 as D (5 bases). Here the CDR3 reads CASSLDQSRDEQFF. The CDR3 DNA reads TGTGCCAGCAGCTTAGATCAGTCGCGGGATGAGCAGTTCTTC.